The clone carrying this T cell receptor (beta chain) was detected ten times or more. Using RNA transcripts as the source, TCR beta CDR3 regions were amplified. A first-round RT-PCR of the TCR CDR3 used the HTBI primer set. TCRdb analysed the multiplex PCR reads with MiXCR anew, one entry per CDR3 protein. The sample yields around 800,000 distinct CDR3 sequences, over 35% seen once. These data come from a study of T cells in Graves' hyperthyroidism and ophthalmopathy. The germline gives CDR1 SGHVS, CDR2 FNYEAQ. Trimming cost V 5 bases and J 4 bases, with 12 bases left between them. The CDR3 consists of 13 residues.

Input material: blood. The V and J genes are TRBV7-6 and TRBJ2-7; perhaps TRBD1 as D (5 bases). The receptor comes from a young man with Graves' hyperthyroidism. The CDR3 nucleotides read TGTGCCAGCAGCCAGGGTAAGGGTTACGAGCAGTACTTC. It encodes CASSQGKGYEQYF.